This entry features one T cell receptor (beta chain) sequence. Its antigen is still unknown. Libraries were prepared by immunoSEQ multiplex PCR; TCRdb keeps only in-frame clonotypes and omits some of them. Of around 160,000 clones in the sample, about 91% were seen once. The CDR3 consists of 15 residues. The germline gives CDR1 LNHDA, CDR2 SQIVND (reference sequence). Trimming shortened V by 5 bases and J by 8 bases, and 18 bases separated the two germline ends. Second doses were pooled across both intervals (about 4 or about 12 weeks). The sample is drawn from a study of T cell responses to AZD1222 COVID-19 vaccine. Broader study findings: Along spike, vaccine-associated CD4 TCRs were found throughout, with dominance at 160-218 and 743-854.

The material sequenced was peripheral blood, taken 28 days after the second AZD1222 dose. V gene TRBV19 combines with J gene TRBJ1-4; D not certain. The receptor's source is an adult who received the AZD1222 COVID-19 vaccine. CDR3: CASSRPGRLGEKLFF. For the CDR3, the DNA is TGTGCCAGTAGTCGCCCCGGACGTCTGGGGGAAAAACTGTTTTTT.